The rows below give T cell receptor beta chains drawn from one sample of a study of neoadjuvant anti-PD-1 for oral cavity cancer. The repertoire was sequenced with immunoSEQ multiplex PCR; TCRdb's copy has only in-frame clones and lacks some. The sample has about 42,000 clones, 77% seen once. The sample here was PBMCs, taken after nivolumab (anti-PD-1) treatment. The receptors derive from a person aged 40 to 85 with oral cavity squamous cell carcinoma. CDR3s include the opening cysteine and the closing phenylalanine or tryptophan.

CDR3aa: CASSVEPSSYNSPLHF
j_gene: TRBJ1-6
v_gene: TRBV9

CDR3aa: CASSYGQGANQPQHF
j_gene: TRBJ1-5
v_gene: TRBV6-5

CDR3aa: CASSDFNGYTF
j_gene: TRBJ1-2
v_gene: TRBV6-4

CDR3aa: CASGGFNRDRGHEQYF
j_gene: TRBJ2-7
v_gene: TRBV4-1

CDR3aa: CASSLLGLGQPQHF
j_gene: TRBJ1-5
v_gene: TRBV27

CDR3aa: CASSLVGQSVTEAFF
j_gene: TRBJ1-1
v_gene: TRBV7-9

CDR3aa: CASSSHSSSGGRGYTF
j_gene: TRBJ1-2
v_gene: TRBV28

CDR3aa: CASSPQQGAGETQYF
j_gene: TRBJ2-5
v_gene: TRBV9

CDR3aa: CASSLGVYGYTF
j_gene: TRBJ1-2
v_gene: TRBV11-2

CDR3aa: CASSPGGNQPQHF
j_gene: TRBJ1-5
v_gene: TRBV9

CDR3aa: CSVGTGGYTEAFF
j_gene: TRBJ1-1
v_gene: TRBV29-1

CDR3aa: CASGLGRAGFTGELFF
j_gene: TRBJ2-2
v_gene: TRBV12-5

CDR3aa: CASSSGVAGILYEQYF
j_gene: TRBJ2-7
v_gene: TRBV11-1

CDR3aa: CASMGTNTGELFF
j_gene: TRBJ2-2
v_gene: TRBV5-1

CDR3aa: CASSIGRETQYF
j_gene: TRBJ2-5
v_gene: TRBV5-5